Below are 11 T cell receptor beta chains sequenced from a single sample in a study of tumor-infiltrating lymphocytes in primary liver carcinoma. Production of TCR beta cDNA used roughly 500 ng total RNA together with a constant-region primer. Libraries of TCR beta came from three nested multiplex PCR rounds with slightly modified ARM-PCR. TRBV1-TRBV30 forward primers paired with a C-beta reverse primer drove the first two PCR rounds, about 9 cycles each. MiXCR, run by TCRdb on the multiplex PCR reads, gives a single entry per CDR3 protein. The table has fewer than 250,000 distinct CDR3 sequences, approximately 80% seen once; the top ten hold 15% to 20%. Unsorted bulk tissue (about 20-32 mg) underwent RNA and DNA co-extraction. Sequencing was performed on tumor tissue from primary liver carcinoma. The source is a man aged 35-49 years with primary liver carcinoma and hepatitis B virus infection.

In the case of this clonotype: The germline gene is not matched at one end of the junction; a read error may be the cause. The rearrangement links TRBV5-5 to TRBJ2-7, with unresolved D. This CDR3 contains 14 residues. Germline CDR1 is SGHKS and CDR2 is YYEKEE (reference sequence). For the CDR3, the DNA is TGTGCCAGCAACCTATCACCGAACGTCTACAAGCAGTACTTC. Translated, it gives CASNLSPNVYKQYF.

Of note for this clonotype: One end of the junction fails to match germline, which may point to a read error. V is TRBV11-3 and J is TRBJ2-7; D perhaps matches TRBD1 (6 bases). The CDR3 length is 15 residues. Germline-derived CDR1 and CDR2 are SGHNT and YENEEA. Written as DNA, the CDR3 is TGTGTCAGCAGTTTAGATCCCGGGACACCCTACGTGCAGTACTTC. Its translation: CVSSLDPGTPYVQYF.

For this clonotype: Germline and junction disagree at one end, which may indicate a read error. This chain links TRBV11-2 with TRBJ2-5; a possible D gene is TRBD1 (6 bases). The germline gives CDR1 SGHAT, CDR2 FQNNGV. The CDR3 contains 12 residues. CDR3 residues: CTSSLGGVAQYF. The CDR3 DNA reads TGTACCAGTAGTCTAGGGGGTGTGGCCCAGTACTTC. Based on the CDR3 plus reference TRBV11-2 and TRBJ2-5, the full variable domain is EAGVAQSPRYKIIEKRQSVAFWCNPISGHATLYWYQQILGQGPKLLIQFQNNGVVDDSQLPKDRFSAERLKGVDSTLKIQPAKLEDSAVYLCTSSLGGVAQYFGPGTRLLVL.

The chain joins TRBV5-6 to TRBJ2-7; 7 nucleotides agree with TRBD1. This CDR3 has 15 amino acids. Germline CDR1 is SGHDT and CDR2 is YYEEEE. Written as DNA, the CDR3 is TGTGCCAGCAGCTTCAGGCAGGGGGTCACCTACGAGCAATACGTC. Its translation: CASSFRQGVTYEQYV.

Turning to this clonotype: The junction differs from germline at one of its ends, possibly a read error. The chain has TRBV6-1 and TRBJ1-5; D is unresolved. Germline values: CDR1 MNHNS, CDR2 SASEGT. The CDR3 totals 14 residues. The CDR3 nucleotides are TGTGCCAACAGTGAGACGAGGGAAGATGCGCCCCAGCATTTT. It specifies CANSETREDAPQHF.

The chain carries TRBV5-5 and TRBJ1-1, with D unresolved. The germline CDR1 and CDR2 sequences are SGHKS and YYEKEE (reference sequence). The CDR3 runs 15 residues. Trimming pared 6 bases from V and 3 bases from J, leaving 18 bases between. As DNA, the CDR3 is TGTGCCAGCATCCATGAATGTGAGCGGTACACTGAAGCTTTCTTT. Translating gives CASIHECERYTEAFF.

This chain links TRBV28 with TRBJ1-4; 10 positions match TRBD1. The CDR3 consists of 17 residues. Looked up from germline, CDR1 is MDHEN and CDR2 is SYDVKM. With V trimmed by 10 bases and J by 10 bases, 21 bases remained unmatched. The CDR3 DNA is TGTGCCAACGGTCACCGGGACAGGGGTCCTGCTATCGTAAAACTGTTTTTT. The encoded protein is CANGHRDRGPAIVKLFF. Using reference TRBV28 and TRBJ1-4 for the parts outside the CDR3, the full variable domain is DVKVTQSSRYLVKRTGEKVFLECVQDMDHENMFWYRQDPGLGLRLIYFSYDVKMKEKGDIPEGYSVSREKKERFSLILESASTNQTSMYLCANGHRDRGPAIVKLFFGSGTQLSVL.

For this clonotype: Germline and junction disagree at one end, which may indicate a read error. CDR3 sequence: CTSSREDRANSPLHF. The CDR3 DNA is TGTACCAGCAGCCGCGAGGACAGGGCCAATTCACCCCTCCACTTT. The chain is built from TRBV11-2 and TRBJ1-6; 8 positions agree with TRBD1. The CDR3 contains 15 residues. Germline lookup yields CDR1 SGHAT and CDR2 FQNNGV.

This clonotype has only one observation. The CDR3 DNA follows: TGTGCCAGCAGCCCCGTGACTAGGCAGTTCTTC. Its translation is CASSPVTRQFF. The chain has TRBV11-2 and TRBJ2-1; a possible D gene is TRBD2 (6 bases). The V gene lost 5 bases and the J gene lost 12 bases, with 11 bases spanning the gap. The CDR3 consists of 11 residues. Germline V gene sequence: CDR1 SGHAT, CDR2 FQNNGV.

Notes on this clonotype: An end of the junction differs from the germline gene, which may be a read error. The gene calls are TRBV6-5 and TRBJ1-2; D gene unclear. Germline V gene lookup returns CDR1 MNHEY and CDR2 SVGAGI. This CDR3 spans 16 amino acids. CDR3 residues: CASSHNKRGSNYGYTF. The CDR3 bases are TGTGCCAGCAGTCACAACAAGAGAGGTTCTAACTACGGCTACACCTTT.

This chain uses TRBV29-1 with TRBJ2-1; no clear D gene. CDR1 and CDR2 (germline): SQVTM, ANQGSEA. The CDR3 is 12 amino acids. The CDR3 sequence: CIVLIPSSEQFF. In DNA, the CDR3 is TGCATTGTTTTAATCCCCTCCAGTGAGCAGTTCTTC.